This entry lists 17 T cell receptor beta chains sequenced from one sample in a study of memory CD4+ T cells and cytomegalovirus serostatus. The sort gate was single viable CD3+CD4+CD8-CD45RO+ cells for memory CD4+ T cells. Sequenced by immunoSEQ multiplex PCR; TCRdb stores in-frame clones only, minus some. The profile shows around 45,000 clones, 60% to 80% of them singletons. Sequenced input: memory CD4+ T cells from blood. Every receptor here comes from an adult in good health and CMV-seronegative.

The V and J genes are TRBV18 and TRBJ2-5; the D gene is possibly TRBD1 (5 bases). In germline, CDR1 is KGHSH, CDR2 LQKENI. Trimming removed 4 bases from V and 5 bases from J, with 14 bases in between. The CDR3 consists of 14 residues. The DNA of the CDR3 is TGTGCCAGCTCACGTCTAGGGGCCGGGGAGACCCAGTACTTC. It codes for CASSRLGAGETQYF.

The V call is TRBV5-1, the J call TRBJ2-3; D assignment may be TRBD1 or TRBD2 (6 bases each). CDR3 length: 14 amino acids. The V end was cut by 4 bases, the J end by 5 bases, with 14 bases between. CDR1 and CDR2 (germline): SGHRS, YFSETQ. CDR3: CASSPREGGDTQYF. The CDR3 region has the DNA TGCGCCAGCAGCCCGAGAGAGGGGGGAGATACGCAGTATTTT.

Remarks on this clone: The same CDR3 arises from other DNA sequences in this sample as well. The CDR3 is CASSVGRDTQYF. The CDR3 region has the DNA TGTGCCAGCAGCGTAGGTCGAGATACGCAGTATTTT. The V call is TRBV9, the J call TRBJ2-3; D unclear. Germline V gene data show CDR1 as SGDLS and CDR2 as YYNGEE. This CDR3 comprises 12 residues. Trimming took off 0 bases at V and 5 bases at J, with 4 bases between the two ends.

This clone was seen more than once but under ten times. The rearrangement uses TRBV5-6 and TRBJ2-3, with D possibly matching TRBD2 (5 bases). Germline values: CDR1 SGHDT, CDR2 YYEEEE. This CDR3 has 14 residues. Trimming left V 4 bases short and J 0 bases short, with 9 bases between. The CDR3 spells CASSEPGSTDTQYF. The DNA for the CDR3 is TGTGCCAGCAGCGAGCCGGGGAGCACAGATACGCAGTATTTT.

This clone was counted between two and nine times. The chain joins TRBV10-2 to TRBJ2-2; D possibly corresponds to TRBD1 (5 bases). CDR1 is WSHSY, CDR2 SAAADI, per germline. The ends were cut back, 6 bases at V and 0 bases at J, with 11 bases in the middle. The CDR3 extends over 15 amino acids. CDR3 DNA sequence: TGCGCCAGCAGAGTGACAGAGACGAACACCGGGGAGCTGTTTTTT. It encodes CASRVTETNTGELFF.

The chain recombines TRBV4-1 with TRBJ1-5, with a weak D call TRBD1 (6 bases). With 3 bases removed from V and 0 bases from J, the gap between germline ends came to 9 bases. CDR1 is MGHRA, CDR2 YSYEKL, per germline. The CDR3 length is 15 residues. This CDR3 reads CASSHGQNSNQPQHF. The CDR3 DNA follows: TGCGCCAGCAGCCACGGACAGAATAGCAATCAGCCCCAGCATTTT.

This rearrangement joins TRBV28 to TRBJ2-1; possibly TRBD1 for D (6 bases). V lost 7 bases to trimming and J lost 0 bases, with 13 bases between them. Germline V gene data show CDR1 as MDHEN and CDR2 as SYDVKM. The CDR3 consists of 15 residues. CDR3 nucleotides: TGTGCCAGCAACCCTGGGGGCCACTCCTACAATGAGCAGTTCTTC. Its translation: CASNPGGHSYNEQFF.

The J gene is TRBJ2-7, the V gene TRBV6-5; D perhaps matches TRBD1 (5 bases). Trimming shortened V by 5 bases and J by 2 bases, and 10 bases separated the two germline ends. This CDR3 has 13 amino acids. The V gene's germline CDR1 is MNHEY and CDR2 SVGAGI. The CDR3, as DNA: TGTGCCAGCAGTCAAGGGGTTACCTACGAGCAGTACTTC. Residues: CASSQGVTYEQYF.

The CDR3 DNA reads TGTGCCACCAGCAGAGCACAGGCCCTCTCTGGGGCCAACGTCCTGACTTTC. It codes for CATSRAQALSGANVLTF. V usage is TRBV15 and J usage is TRBJ2-6, with D possibly being TRBD1 (5 bases). From germline, CDR1 is LNHNV and CDR2 YYDKDF (reference sequence). The CDR3 loop spans 17 amino acids. Trimming took 1 base from V and 0 from J, leaving 10 bases between them.

The chain recombines TRBV9 with TRBJ1-2; 7 nucleotides align to TRBD1. The junction had 10 bases not matched to a gene; V was cut back by 4 bases and J by 1 base. From germline, CDR1 is SGDLS and CDR2 YYNGEE. This CDR3 contains 16 residues. The DNA for the CDR3 is TGTGCCAGCAGCTCAAGAATGGGACAGCTTAACTATGGCTACACCTTC. It is translated as CASSSRMGQLNYGYTF.

CDR3 sequence (DNA): TGTGCCAGCAGCGGTCCGGGACAGGGGGCCATCAACTATGGCTACACCTTC. Translated, it gives CASSGPGQGAINYGYTF. V gene TRBV7-9 combines with J gene TRBJ1-2; 12 positions match TRBD1. Germline V gives CDR1 SEHNR, CDR2 FQNEAQ (reference sequence). Trimming cost V 5 bases and J 2 bases; bases outside gene matches: 9. CDR3 length: 17 residues.

The chain couples TRBV15 to TRBJ1-2; a weak D match, TRBD1 (5 bases). The germline V gene encodes CDR1 LNHNV and CDR2 YYDKDF (reference sequence). The CDR3 runs to 11 residues. In nucleotides, the CDR3 is TGTGCGGCCGGGGGGAACTATGGCTACACCTTC. Amino acid sequence: CAAGGNYGYTF.

This clone is a singleton in its sample. The rearrangement links TRBV7-8 to TRBJ1-3; 8 bases are a match to TRBD1. J lost 4 bases, V lost 4 bases, and 3 bases had no gene match. CDR1 is SGHVS, CDR2 FQNEAQ, per germline. This CDR3 has 14 residues. The DNA of the CDR3 is TGTGCCAGCAGCTGGGGACAGGCCGGAAACACCATATATTTT. Translated, it gives CASSWGQAGNTIYF. The whole variable domain, remainder taken from reference TRBV7-8 and TRBJ1-3, is GAGVSQSPRYKVAKRGQDVALRCDPISGHVSLFWYQQALGQGPEFLTYFQNEAQLDKSGLPSDRFFAERPEGSVSTLKIQRTQQEDSAVYLCASSWGQAGNTIYFGEGSWLTVV.

This chain joins TRBV6-6 and TRBJ2-5; the D gene is possibly TRBD1 (6 bases). This CDR3 is 14 amino acids long. The germline gives CDR1 MNHNY, CDR2 SVGAGI (reference sequence). V gave up 2 bases and J gave up 1 base, with 8 bases separating them. CDR3 bases: TGTGCCAGCAGTTACGGGACAAGCCAAGAGACCCAGTACTTC. Protein product: CASSYGTSQETQYF.

This rearrangement joins TRBV6-5 to TRBJ1-2, with D maybe TRBD1 (5 bases). The V and J ends lost 8 bases and 4 bases respectively, with 14 bases between them. This CDR3 is built from 13 residues. Per the germline V gene, CDR1 is MNHEY and CDR2 is SVGAGI. The CDR3 spells CASRTGLGYGYTF. The DNA of the CDR3 is TGTGCCAGCCGCACAGGCCTCGGCTATGGCTACACCTTC.

This rearrangement joins TRBV7-9 to TRBJ1-3; 9 bases are shared with TRBD1. The V gene's germline CDR1 is SEHNR and CDR2 FQNEAQ (reference sequence). J gave up 7 bases and V 5 bases, and 15 bases lay outside the gene matches. The CDR3 runs to 17 residues. The CDR3 DNA follows: TGTGCCAGCAGCCAAAACAAACCCGGACAGGGGAGGAACACCATATATTTT. Translating it yields CASSQNKPGQGRNTIYF.

The genes are TRBV9 and TRBJ2-7; 7 nucleotides agree with TRBD1. J gave up 1 base and V 1 base, and 5 bases lay outside the gene matches. The CDR3 is made up of 15 amino acids. Germline-derived CDR1 and CDR2 are SGDLS and YYNGEE. The CDR3 DNA reads TGTGCCAGCAGCGTATCGGGACAGCCTTCCTACGAGCAGTACTTC. Translating gives CASSVSGQPSYEQYF.